The clone carrying this T cell receptor beta chain showed up just a few times. Its antigen is not identified. TCRdb independently ran MiXCR on the reads; one entry per CDR3 protein. The top ten hold roughly 5% of the sample, which has under 200,000 distinct CDR3 sequences, 7.5% to 10% seen once. The sample comes from a study of T cell repertoires in cytomegalovirus infection. Per germline, CDR1 SGHVS and CDR2 FQNEAQ. The junction had 7 bases not matched to a gene; V was cut back by 5 bases and J by 0 bases. The CDR3 contains 16 residues. Notes on the study in general: Dominating the ex vivo response were HLA-C-restricted CMV-specific TCR beta clonotypes.

Sequencing was performed on PBMCs. This receptor was taken from a human donor in good health (CMV status not recorded). Some clones in this sample may be carry-over from other donors' samples. The rearrangement joins TRBV7-8 to TRBJ1-5; 7 positions agree with TRBD1. The CDR3 sequence is CASSLRDRSSNQPQHF. The CDR3 DNA follows: TGTGCCAGCAGCCTCCGGGACAGAAGTAGCAATCAGCCCCAGCATTTT.